Listed below are T cell receptor beta chains from one sample, sequenced in a study of blood T cell repertoires in COVID-19. The repertoire was sequenced with immunoSEQ multiplex PCR; TCRdb's copy has only in-frame clones and lacks some. The table shows roughly 290,000 clones, with 80% to 90% occurring only once. Sequencing was done on a sample of peripheral blood. All receptors derive from a woman aged 45-59 years who had recovered from COVID-19. Both conserved end residues are part of each CDR3. D genes are given only for firm matches. Rows give clone size only sometimes, using once, few, many, or a class for an expanded clone.

j_gene: TRBJ2-4; abundance: -; d_gene: TRBD2; v_gene: TRBV28; CDR3nt: TGTGCCACCACACTCCCGGGGGGGGTTAAAAACATTCAGTACTTC; CDR3aa: CATTLPGGVKNIQYF
j_gene: TRBJ2-3; abundance: -; d_gene: -; v_gene: TRBV19; CDR3nt: TGTGCCAGTAGTATAGTGGGGGCCGCCTATGATACGCAGTATTTT; CDR3aa: CASSIVGAAYDTQYF
j_gene: TRBJ1-1; abundance: -; d_gene: -; v_gene: TRBV10-3; CDR3nt: TGTGCCATAGAGGACAGATTTACTGAAGCTTTCTTT; CDR3aa: CAIEDRFTEAFF
j_gene: TRBJ1-5; abundance: -; d_gene: TRBD1; v_gene: TRBV5-6; CDR3nt: TGTGCCAGCAGCTTGCTCAGGGGGGATCAGCCCCAGCATTTT; CDR3aa: CASSLLRGDQPQHF
j_gene: TRBJ2-7; abundance: once; d_gene: TRBD1; v_gene: TRBV12-3/TRBV12-4; CDR3nt: TGTGCCAGCAGGCTACAGGGGGCCTACGAGCAGTACTTC; CDR3aa: CASRLQGAYEQYF
j_gene: TRBJ2-5; abundance: -; d_gene: TRBD2; v_gene: TRBV19; CDR3nt: TGTGCCAGTAGTATAACGTCTAGCGGGGGGCCGCGCCAAGAGACCCAGTACTTC; CDR3aa: CASSITSSGGPRQETQYF
j_gene: TRBJ2-3; abundance: -; d_gene: -; v_gene: TRBV6-2/TRBV6-3; CDR3nt: TGTGCCAGCAGTTACCGTGGGAGTACAGATACGCAGTATTTT; CDR3aa: CASSYRGSTDTQYF
j_gene: TRBJ2-1; abundance: -; d_gene: -; v_gene: TRBV7-2; CDR3nt: TGTGCCAGTAACGAAGTACGGGGGAGGGAGCAGTTCTTC; CDR3aa: CASNEVRGREQFF
j_gene: TRBJ1-3; abundance: -; d_gene: -; v_gene: TRBV7-2; CDR3nt: TGTGCCAGCAGCTTAGTAGGGGTCTCTGGAAACACCATATATTTT; CDR3aa: CASSLVGVSGNTIYF
j_gene: TRBJ2-7; abundance: -; d_gene: TRBD1; v_gene: TRBV7-8; CDR3nt: TGTGCCAGCAGCTTAGAAGGGGGCCCCTACGAGCAGTACTTC; CDR3aa: CASSLEGGPYEQYF
j_gene: TRBJ1-5; abundance: -; d_gene: -; v_gene: TRBV28; CDR3nt: TGTGCCAGCAGTCTTGAGGGAAGCCCGAATCAGCCCCAGCATTTT; CDR3aa: CASSLEGSPNQPQHF
j_gene: TRBJ1-2; abundance: -; d_gene: -; v_gene: TRBV6-6; CDR3nt: TGTGCCAGCAAAGACAGCCGCTATGGCTACACCTTC; CDR3aa: CASKDSRYGYTF
j_gene: TRBJ2-3; abundance: once; d_gene: TRBD2; v_gene: TRBV18; CDR3nt: TGTGCCAGCTCACCCCTAGCGGGTAGTGCGGATACGCAGTATTTT; CDR3aa: CASSPLAGSADTQYF
j_gene: TRBJ1-2; abundance: -; d_gene: -; v_gene: TRBV25-1; CDR3nt: TGTGCCAGCAGTGAATTGGGGAGGGGCCCCGTGGAGGGCTACACCTTC; CDR3aa: CASSELGRGPVEGYTF
j_gene: TRBJ1-5; abundance: -; d_gene: TRBD1; v_gene: TRBV3-1/TRBV3-2; CDR3nt: TGTGCCAGCAGCCACGGGACAGGGAACAATCAGCCCCAGCATTTT; CDR3aa: CASSHGTGNNQPQHF
j_gene: TRBJ1-1; abundance: -; d_gene: -; v_gene: TRBV27; CDR3nt: TGTGCCAGCAGTTTATGGGGAGAGGCTGAAGCTTTCTTT; CDR3aa: CASSLWGEAEAFF
j_gene: TRBJ2-1; abundance: -; d_gene: -; v_gene: TRBV9; CDR3nt: TGTGCCAGCAGCGTAGGGACAAACAATGAGCAGTTCTTC; CDR3aa: CASSVGTNNEQFF
j_gene: TRBJ1-1; abundance: -; d_gene: -; v_gene: TRBV28; CDR3nt: TGTGCCAGCAAGCGCGGGGTTAACACTGAAGCTTTCTTT; CDR3aa: CASKRGVNTEAFF
j_gene: TRBJ2-1; abundance: -; d_gene: -; v_gene: TRBV29-1; CDR3nt: TGCAGCGTTGAAGCACTCCTCGTAAACGGTGAGCAGTTCTTC; CDR3aa: CSVEALLVNGEQFF
j_gene: TRBJ2-7; abundance: -; d_gene: TRBD1; v_gene: TRBV27; CDR3nt: TGTGCCAGCAGACTACCGGGACAGGGGACCCACGAGCAGTACTTC; CDR3aa: CASRLPGQGTHEQYF
j_gene: TRBJ1-1; abundance: -; d_gene: TRBD1; v_gene: TRBV27; CDR3nt: TGTGCCAGCACCAAGGACAGGGTATCGGCTGAAGCTTTCTTT; CDR3aa: CASTKDRVSAEAFF
j_gene: TRBJ2-4; abundance: -; d_gene: TRBD2; v_gene: TRBV4-1; CDR3nt: TGCGCCAGCAGCCAAAATAGAGGGGCTCGGGAGGGCCAAAACATTCAGTACTTC; CDR3aa: CASSQNRGAREGQNIQYF
j_gene: TRBJ2-2; abundance: few; d_gene: -; v_gene: TRBV4-2; CDR3nt: TGTGCCAGCAGCTATAGCGGTCCCGGGGAGCTGTTTTTT; CDR3aa: CASSYSGPGELFF
j_gene: TRBJ1-1; abundance: -; d_gene: -; v_gene: TRBV5-1; CDR3nt: TGCGCCAGCACCGGGCGGGTTAACACTGAAGCTTTCTTT; CDR3aa: CASTGRVNTEAFF
j_gene: TRBJ1-1; abundance: once; d_gene: -; v_gene: TRBV19; CDR3nt: TGTGCCAGTAGCTCCGGGACAAATATGAACACTGAAGCTTTCTTT; CDR3aa: CASSSGTNMNTEAFF
j_gene: TRBJ2-5; abundance: -; d_gene: TRBD1; v_gene: TRBV7-9; CDR3nt: TGTGCCAGCAGCCGCTATGGGGGGACAGGGGCCCACCAAGAGACCCAGTACTTC; CDR3aa: CASSRYGGTGAHQETQYF
j_gene: TRBJ2-2; abundance: once; d_gene: -; v_gene: TRBV11-3; CDR3nt: TGTGCCAGCAGCGACAGGAACACCGGGGAGCTGTTTTTT; CDR3aa: CASSDRNTGELFF
j_gene: TRBJ1-6; abundance: -; d_gene: -; v_gene: TRBV7-8; CDR3nt: TGTGCCAGCAGCTTAGCGGGACTCGGGTCCAATTCACCCCTCCACTTT; CDR3aa: CASSLAGLGSNSPLHF
j_gene: TRBJ1-3; abundance: -; d_gene: -; v_gene: TRBV4-3; CDR3nt: TGCGCCAGCAGCCAAGAGGCCACCTCTGGAAACACCATATATTTT; CDR3aa: CASSQEATSGNTIYF